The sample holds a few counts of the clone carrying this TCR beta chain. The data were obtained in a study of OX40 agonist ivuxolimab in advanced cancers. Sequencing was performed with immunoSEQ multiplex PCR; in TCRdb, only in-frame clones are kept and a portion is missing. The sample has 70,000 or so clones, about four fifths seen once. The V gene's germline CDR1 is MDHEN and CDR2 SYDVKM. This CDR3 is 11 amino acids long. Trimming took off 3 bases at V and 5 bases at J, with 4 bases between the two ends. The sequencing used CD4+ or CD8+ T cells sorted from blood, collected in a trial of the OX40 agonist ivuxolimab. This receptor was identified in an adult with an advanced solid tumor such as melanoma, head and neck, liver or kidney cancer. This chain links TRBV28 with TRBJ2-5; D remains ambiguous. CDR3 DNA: TGTGCCAGCAGTTTTACTGAGACCCAGTACTTC. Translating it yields CASSFTETQYF.